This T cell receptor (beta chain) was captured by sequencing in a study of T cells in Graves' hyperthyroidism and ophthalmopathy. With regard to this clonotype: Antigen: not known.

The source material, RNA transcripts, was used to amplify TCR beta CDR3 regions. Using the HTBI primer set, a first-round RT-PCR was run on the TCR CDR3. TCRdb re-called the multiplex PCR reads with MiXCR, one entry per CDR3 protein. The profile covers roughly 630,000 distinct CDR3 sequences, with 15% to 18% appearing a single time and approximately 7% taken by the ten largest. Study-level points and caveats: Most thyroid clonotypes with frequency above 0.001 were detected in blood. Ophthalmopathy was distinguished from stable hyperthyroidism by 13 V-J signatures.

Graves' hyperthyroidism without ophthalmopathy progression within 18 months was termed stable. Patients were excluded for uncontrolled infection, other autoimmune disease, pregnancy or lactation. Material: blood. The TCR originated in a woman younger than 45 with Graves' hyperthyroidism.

CDR3 sequence reads: CAWSPGTGGNEQYF. Written as DNA, the CDR3 is TGTGCCTGGAGTCCCGGGACAGGGGGGAACGAGCAGTACTTC. The chain combines TRBV30 with TRBJ2-7; 11 bases match TRBD1. The ends lost 2 bases at V and 5 bases at J; junction bases unmatched: 5. Germline CDR1 is GTSNPN and CDR2 is SVGIG (reference sequence). CDR3 length: 14 residues.